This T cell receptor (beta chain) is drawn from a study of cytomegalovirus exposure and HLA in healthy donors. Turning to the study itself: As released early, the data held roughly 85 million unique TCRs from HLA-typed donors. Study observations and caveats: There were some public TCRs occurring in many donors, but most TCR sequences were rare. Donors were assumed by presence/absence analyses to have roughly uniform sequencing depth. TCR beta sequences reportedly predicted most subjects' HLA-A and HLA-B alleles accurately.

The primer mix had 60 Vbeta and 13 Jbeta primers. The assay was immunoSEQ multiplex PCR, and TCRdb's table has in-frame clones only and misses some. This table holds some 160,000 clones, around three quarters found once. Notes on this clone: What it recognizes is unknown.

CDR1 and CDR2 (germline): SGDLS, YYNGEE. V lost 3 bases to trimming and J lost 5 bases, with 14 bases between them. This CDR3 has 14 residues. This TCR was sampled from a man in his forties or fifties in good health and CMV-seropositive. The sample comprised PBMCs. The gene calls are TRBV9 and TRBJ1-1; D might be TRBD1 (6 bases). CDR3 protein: CASSAQGWGTEAFF. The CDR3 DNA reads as TGTGCCAGCAGCGCTCAGGGGTGGGGGACTGAAGCTTTCTTT. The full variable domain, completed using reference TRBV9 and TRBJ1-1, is DSGVTQTPKHLITATGQRVTLRCSPRSGDLSVYWYQQSLDQGLQFLIQYYNGEERAKGNILERFSAQQFPDLHSELNLSSLELGDSALYFCASSAQGWGTEAFFGQGTRLTVV.